What follows are 30 T cell receptor beta chains derived from one specimen sequenced in a study of OX40 agonist ivuxolimab in advanced cancers. Sequencing used immunoSEQ multiplex PCR; TCRdb keeps in-frame clones, though not all of them. Of 40,000 to 60,000 clones in the sample, 88% were seen once. The material was CD4+ or CD8+ T cells sorted from blood, obtained in a trial of the OX40 agonist ivuxolimab. These TCRs come from an adult with an advanced solid tumor such as melanoma, head and neck, liver or kidney cancer.

This chain links TRBV5-4 with TRBJ2-1; a weak D match, TRBD1 (6 bases). V was trimmed by 4 bases and J by 2 bases, leaving 13 bases between them. This CDR3 has 15 amino acids. Germline assignment: CDR1 SGHNT and CDR2 YYREEE (reference sequence). The CDR3, as DNA: TGTGCCAGCAGCCCTTACGGACAGCCCTACAATGAGCAGTTCTTC. Amino acids: CASSPYGQPYNEQFF.

This clone was found once. V and J are TRBV6-5 and TRBJ2-2, with a possible D match to TRBD1 (5 bases). The CDR3 is 16 amino acids. V lost 0 bases and J 6 bases, leaving 14 bases between the germline ends. CDR1 is MNHEY and CDR2 is SVGAGI in the germline V gene. CDR3 residues: CASSYSQGNWAGELFF. In DNA form, the CDR3 reads TGTGCCAGCAGTTACTCCCAGGGTAATTGGGCCGGGGAGCTGTTTTTT.

The chain joins TRBV6-1 to TRBJ1-1, with D unresolved. With 6 bases removed from V and 3 bases from J, the gap between germline ends came to 11 bases. The CDR3 runs to 13 residues. Germline values: CDR1 MNHNS, CDR2 SASEGT. The CDR3: CASRWVSDTEAFF. The CDR3 DNA reads TGTGCCAGCAGATGGGTGTCGGACACTGAAGCTTTCTTT.

The chain uses TRBV29-1 and TRBJ2-3, with no clear D. The germline V and J ends were trimmed by 6 bases and 3 bases, with 16 bases remaining between them. The V gene's germline CDR1 is SQVTM and CDR2 ANQGSEA. The CDR3 spans 14 residues. The CDR3 DNA is TGCAGCGTGCCTCCCACCGAAAGTACAGATACGCAGTATTTT. Amino acid sequence: CSVPPTESTDTQYF.

The genes are TRBV2 and TRBJ1-6, with a weak D call TRBD1 (6 bases). Germline-derived CDR1 and CDR2 are SNHLY and FYNNEI. With 6 bases removed from V and 6 bases from J, the gap between germline ends came to 12 bases. The CDR3 spans 14 residues. The DNA of the CDR3 is TGTGCCAGCAGCCCCCAGGGGTTTAATTCACCCCTCCACTTT. Protein product: CASSPQGFNSPLHF.

The chain couples TRBV6-1 to TRBJ1-2, with D unclear. The V gene lost 2 bases and the J gene lost 0 bases, with 10 bases spanning the gap. Per germline, CDR1 MNHNS and CDR2 SASEGT. This CDR3 region has 15 residues. CDR3: CASSEIGRANYGYTF. The DNA of the CDR3 is TGTGCCAGCAGTGAAATTGGTAGAGCTAACTATGGCTACACCTTC.

J is TRBJ2-2 and V is TRBV30; D perhaps matches TRBD1 (5 bases). Trimming took off 0 bases at V and 3 bases at J, with 11 bases between the two ends. Per the germline V gene, CDR1 is GTSNPN and CDR2 is SVGIG (reference sequence). This CDR3 contains 15 residues. CDR3 DNA: TGTGCCTGGAGTGTACTTCAGGGCGACACCGGGGAGCTGTTTTTT. Amino acid sequence: CAWSVLQGDTGELFF.

The chain has TRBV19 and TRBJ2-1, with 13 bases identical to TRBD2. Germline loops: CDR1 LNHDA, CDR2 SQIVND (reference sequence). V was pared by 7 bases and J by 6 bases, with 9 bases of the junction left unmatched. The CDR3 totals 16 residues. CDR3 coding DNA: TGTGCCAGTAACCTACCCGGACTAGCGGGAGTCAATGAGCAGTTCTTC. This encodes CASNLPGLAGVNEQFF.

This clone was seen more than once but under ten times. The rearrangement links TRBV10-2 to TRBJ1-4; weak D call: TRBD1 (6 bases). Germline assignment: CDR1 WSHSY and CDR2 SAAADI. This CDR3 has 13 amino acids. Trimming shortened V by 3 bases and J by 8 bases, and 10 bases separated the two germline ends. The CDR3 loop reads CASSEQGPEKLFF. The DNA for the CDR3 is TGCGCCAGCAGTGAACAGGGACCCGAAAAACTGTTTTTT.

This clone was seen a handful of times. The J gene is TRBJ2-7, the V gene TRBV6-5; no clear D. The V gene's germline CDR1 is MNHEY and CDR2 SVGAGI. With 8 bases removed from V and 0 bases from J, the gap between germline ends came to 17 bases. The CDR3 has 15 residues. CDR3 sequence (DNA): TGTGCCAGCCAACCTTTAACAGCATACTCCTACGAGCAGTACTTC. This gives the protein CASQPLTAYSYEQYF.

The chain carries TRBV15 and TRBJ2-7, with unresolved D. This CDR3 contains 12 residues. CDR1 is LNHNV, CDR2 YYDKDF, per germline (reference sequence). V dropped 6 bases and J dropped 2 bases, with 8 bases sitting between them. CDR3 in amino acids: CATRGMAYEQYF. DNA of the CDR3: TGTGCCACCAGGGGTATGGCCTACGAGCAGTACTTC. Supplemented by reference TRBV15 and TRBJ2-7, the full variable domain reads DAMVIQNPRYQVTQFGKPVTLSCSQTLNHNVMYWYQQKSSQAPKLLFHYYDKDFNNEADTPDNFQSRRPNTSFCFLDIRSPGLGDTAMYLCATRGMAYEQYFGPGTRLTVT.

This chain uses TRBV19 with TRBJ2-3; 7 bases agree with TRBD1. From germline, CDR1 is LNHDA and CDR2 SQIVND (reference sequence). The CDR3 sequence is 17 residues long. J was trimmed by 0 bases and V by 8 bases; bases with no gene match: 14. The CDR3 region is CASGRTGPYSSTDTQYF. CDR3 nucleotide sequence: TGTGCCAGTGGCAGGACAGGACCATATAGTAGCACAGATACGCAGTATTTT.

This sequence joins TRBV18 and TRBJ2-5, with 9 bases fitting TRBD1. Germline V gene data show CDR1 as KGHSH and CDR2 as LQKENI. The CDR3 is 14 residues long. Trimming removed 5 bases from V and 11 bases from J; junction bases left unmatched: 12. Here the CDR3 DNA reads TGTGCCAGCTCAAAAGACAGGGGGACCTACAAGCAGTACTTC. Encoded protein: CASSKDRGTYKQYF. Looking up the rest from reference TRBV18 and TRBJ2-5 gives the full variable domain: NAGVMQNPRHLVRRRGQEARLRCSPMKGHSHVYWYRQLPEEGLKFMVYLQKENIIDESGMPKERFSAEFPKEGPSILRIQQVVRGDSAAYFCASSKDRGTYKQYFGPGTRLLVL.

A single count supports this clone. The rearrangement links TRBV4-2 to TRBJ2-7, with a possible D match to TRBD1 (5 bases). Looked up from germline, CDR1 is LGHNA and CDR2 is YNFKEQ. V lost 1 base to trimming and J lost 5 bases, with 15 bases between them. The CDR3 covers 15 residues. The CDR3 here is CASSQVPAGRDEQYF. The DNA of the CDR3 is TGTGCCAGCAGCCAAGTTCCGGCAGGGCGCGACGAGCAGTACTTC.

The rearrangement uses TRBV5-6 and TRBJ2-3, with 11 bases that match TRBD2. The CDR3 has 16 residues. The J segment lost 4 bases and the V segment lost 4 bases, leaving 8 bases of the junction unmatched. Germline V CDR1 and CDR2: SGHDT, YYEEEE. CDR3 in amino acids: CASSKVAGGWADTQYF. The CDR3 coding sequence is TGTGCCAGCAGCAAGGTAGCGGGGGGGTGGGCAGATACGCAGTATTTT.

This sequence joins TRBV5-6 and TRBJ2-7; no clear D gene. From germline, CDR1 is SGHDT and CDR2 YYEEEE. V lost 0 bases to trimming and J lost 3 bases, with 10 bases between them. This CDR3 spans 14 amino acids. CDR3 sequence: CASSLGRRNYEQYF. The DNA for the CDR3 is TGTGCCAGCAGCTTGGGGCGGCGAAACTACGAGCAGTACTTC. Using reference TRBV5-6 and TRBJ2-7 for the parts outside the CDR3, the full variable domain is DAGVTQSPTHLIKTRGQQVTLRCSPKSGHDTVSWYQQALGQGPQFIFQYYEEEERQRGNFPDRFSGHQFPNYSSELNVNALLLGDSALYLCASSLGRRNYEQYFGPGTRLTVT.

The chain couples TRBV16 to TRBJ2-1; 7 bases are shared with TRBD1. Germline V gene sequence: CDR1 KGHSY, CDR2 FQNENV. The CDR3 has 12 amino acids. V shed 5 bases, J shed 8 bases, and the junction held 3 bases outside the gene matches. CDR3 sequence: CASSDRVHEQFF. In DNA, the CDR3 is TGTGCCAGCAGCGACAGGGTCCATGAGCAGTTCTTC.

This clone was found a few times. The genes are TRBV6-6 and TRBJ2-5; 7 bases map to TRBD2. The germline V gene has CDR1 MNHNY and CDR2 SVGAGI (reference sequence). V was clipped by 5 bases and J by 2 bases; unmatched bases: 5. The CDR3 runs to 14 residues. The CDR3 DNA reads as TGTGCCAGCAGTCGCGGGGGAGGGCAAGAGACCCAGTACTTC. Its translation: CASSRGGGQETQYF.

The chain links TRBV7-9 to TRBJ2-7, with 12 bases aligning to TRBD2. CDR1 SEHNR and CDR2 FQNEAQ come from the germline V gene (reference sequence). With 4 bases clipped from V and 0 bases from J, the junction kept 1 base outside the gene matches. This CDR3 has 15 amino acids. The CDR3 sequence: CASSSTSGSSYEQYF. CDR3 bases: TGTGCCAGCAGCTCGACTAGCGGGAGCTCCTACGAGCAGTACTTC.

The rearrangement links TRBV30 to TRBJ2-3, with D unresolved. The CDR3 spans 15 residues. V dropped 0 bases and J dropped 5 bases, with 15 bases sitting between them. Germline values: CDR1 GTSNPN, CDR2 SVGIG (reference sequence). DNA for the CDR3: TGTGCCTGGAGTGTGGCCTCCCCGATCGGAGATACGCAGTATTTT. Encoded protein: CAWSVASPIGDTQYF.

J is TRBJ2-7 and V is TRBV6-5; D tentatively fits TRBD1 or TRBD2 (6 bases each). Trimming took off 2 bases at V and 3 bases at J, with 17 bases between the two ends. Germline V gene sequence: CDR1 MNHEY, CDR2 SVGAGI. The CDR3 has 16 amino acids. CDR3 DNA: TGTGCCAGCAGTTACAACAGGGTGGGACTCAACTACGAGCAGTACTTC. Protein product: CASSYNRVGLNYEQYF.

This clone came up a few times. The chain couples TRBV30 to TRBJ1-5, with TRBD1 identical over 9 bases. Trimming removed 0 bases from V and 1 base from J; junction bases left unmatched: 10. Germline CDR1 reads GTSNPN; CDR2 reads SVGIG (reference sequence). The CDR3 spans 18 residues. CDR3 bases: TGTGCCTGGAGTGTAAAGTTACAGGGGGCAATGAGCAATCAGCCCCAGCATTTT. Amino acids: CAWSVKLQGAMSNQPQHF.

The J gene is TRBJ2-2, the V gene TRBV7-2, with D tentatively TRBD2 (8 bases). CDR1 is SGHTA and CDR2 is FQGNSA in the germline V gene. V was shortened by 6 bases and J by 4 bases, with 18 bases between the two germline ends. This CDR3 comprises 16 residues. CDR3 bases: TGTGCCAGCAGAGGGGGCACTAGCGGCTTCACCGGGGAGCTGTTTTTT. Translation gives CASRGGTSGFTGELFF.

This sequence joins TRBV6-5 and TRBJ1-6, with a weak D call TRBD1 (5 bases). This CDR3 contains 15 residues. With 4 bases removed from V and 9 bases from J, the gap between germline ends came to 16 bases. Germline V gene data show CDR1 as MNHEY and CDR2 as SVGAGI. This CDR3 reads CASSSLGGGGSPLHF. CDR3 bases: TGTGCCAGCAGTTCCCTCGGGGGAGGTGGTTCACCCCTCCACTTT.

The count of this clone is one. The J gene is TRBJ1-4, the V gene TRBV18; D remains ambiguous. Germline V gene data show CDR1 as KGHSH and CDR2 as LQKENI. The CDR3 runs 18 residues. V dropped 1 base and J dropped 0 bases, with 15 bases sitting between them. In DNA, the CDR3 is TGTGCCAGCTCACCACAGCAGAAGGCCTATGCAACTAATGAAAAACTGTTTTTT. It yields the protein CASSPQQKAYATNEKLFF.

This clone was counted once. This chain links TRBV25-1 with TRBJ1-2, with TRBD1 matching 9 bases. From germline, CDR1 is MGHDK and CDR2 SYGVNS. This CDR3 region has 14 residues. The trim removed 4 bases at V and 7 bases at J, leaving 7 bases unmatched. CDR3 amino acids: CASSVTGGNPGYTF. CDR3 DNA sequence: TGTGCCAGCAGTGTGACAGGGGGTAATCCTGGCTACACCTTC.

V and J are TRBV9 and TRBJ2-7, with D unresolved. Trimming pared 0 bases from V and 6 bases from J, leaving 16 bases between. Germline V gene sequence: CDR1 SGDLS, CDR2 YYNGEE. This CDR3 has 15 amino acids. This CDR3 is CASSVGTAPTAEQYF. CDR3 nucleotide sequence: TGTGCCAGCAGCGTAGGCACGGCCCCCACAGCCGAGCAGTACTTC.

The rearrangement links TRBV6-5 to TRBJ2-1; D not resolved. This CDR3 region has 11 residues. Trimming took 6 bases from V and 10 from J, leaving 10 bases between them. Germline V gene lookup returns CDR1 MNHEY and CDR2 SVGAGI. The CDR3, as DNA: TGTGCCAGCAGCCGCTTGGACGAGCAGTTCTTC. It encodes CASSRLDEQFF.

The chain joins TRBV7-9 to TRBJ1-3; no definite D call. The CDR3 totals 13 residues. Trimming took off 5 bases at V and 0 bases at J, with 5 bases between the two ends. The germline CDR1 and CDR2 sequences are SEHNR and FQNEAQ (reference sequence). This CDR3 reads CASSISSGNTIYF. The DNA of the CDR3 is TGTGCCAGCAGCATTAGCTCTGGAAACACCATATATTTT.

The rearrangement joins TRBV19 to TRBJ1-5, with D possibly matching TRBD1 (6 bases). Germline CDR1 and CDR2: LNHDA and SQIVND (reference sequence). The CDR3 runs 13 residues. V was trimmed by 3 bases and J by 7 bases, leaving 10 bases between them. This chain's CDR3 is CASSIRGAQPQHF. CDR3 DNA: TGTGCCAGTAGTATCAGGGGAGCGCAGCCCCAGCATTTT.